The next 16 T cell receptor beta chains were all read from a single sample in a study of control samples from healthy donors and cancer patients. Sequencing used immunoSEQ multiplex PCR; TCRdb keeps in-frame clones, though not all of them. The sample includes 100,000 to 150,000 clones, around 93% of them seen just once. The sample was blood. The receptor set was obtained from a woman between 50 and 59 years old in good health.

This clone was recorded once. The chain carries TRBV11-3 and TRBJ2-1; TRBD1 matches at 7 bases. V lost 1 base and J lost 6; bases outside the gene matches: 6. The CDR3 extends over 15 amino acids. The germline V gene has CDR1 SGHNT and CDR2 YENEEA. The CDR3 region has the DNA TGTGCCAGCAGCTTAGGAGCTACAGGGGCCAATGAGCAGTTCTTC. Translating it yields CASSLGATGANEQFF.

The chain has TRBV10-2 and TRBJ2-3; D may be TRBD1 (5 bases). The germline V gene encodes CDR1 WSHSY and CDR2 SAAADI. The CDR3 extends over 14 amino acids. Trimming took off 8 bases at V and 3 bases at J, with 15 bases between the two ends. The CDR3 protein is CASGSNRGTDTQYF. The CDR3, as DNA: TGCGCCAGCGGTTCGAATAGGGGAACAGATACGCAGTATTTT.

V is TRBV28 and J is TRBJ2-2, with 9 bases that match TRBD1. Trimming cost V 3 bases and J 1 base; bases outside gene matches: 3. CDR3 length: 16 amino acids. Germline V CDR1 and CDR2: MDHEN, SYDVKM. CDR3 sequence: CASSLLTGGNTGELFF. The CDR3 DNA follows: TGTGCCAGCAGTTTGCTGACAGGGGGGAACACCGGGGAGCTGTTTTTT.

V usage is TRBV5-1 and J usage is TRBJ1-2; no firm D call. The V end lost 1 base, the J end lost 1 base, and 11 bases lay between the germline ends. Per the germline V gene, CDR1 is SGHRS and CDR2 is YFSETQ. This CDR3 comprises 15 residues. The CDR3 sequence is CASSLSGRNNYGYTF. In DNA, the CDR3 is TGCGCCAGCAGCTTGAGCGGTAGGAATAACTATGGCTACACCTTC.

J is TRBJ2-2 and V is TRBV9; TRBD2 agrees at 11 bases. The CDR3 covers 16 residues. The germline gives CDR1 SGDLS, CDR2 YYNGEE. The trim removed 3 bases at V and 5 bases at J, leaving 6 bases unmatched. The CDR3, as DNA: TGTGCCAGCAGCGCGCTACTAGCGGGAGTTACCGGGGAGCTGTTTTTT. The encoded protein is CASSALLAGVTGELFF.

Remarks on this clone: This CDR3 is missing its conserved last phenylalanine or tryptophan, likely due to a read error. The limits of the CDR3 on the DNA are not certain, so only TCRdb's listed CDR3 is given. The rearrangement joins TRBV3-1 (or the pseudogene TRBV3-2) to TRBJ2-2; the table's D call, TRBD1, has no DNA check behind it. The CDR3 has 13 amino acids, counting both end residues. CDR1 is LGHDT and CDR2 is YNNKEL in the germline V gene (reference sequence). CDR3 amino acids: CASSSRDPISGLT.

In this sample, this clone turned up a few times. J is TRBJ1-5 and V is TRBV7-8, with TRBD1 matching over 7 bases. The V and J ends lost 4 bases and 2 bases, in that order; junction bases with no gene match: 5. Per the germline V gene, CDR1 is SGHVS and CDR2 is FQNEAQ. The CDR3 runs to 15 residues. CDR3 DNA sequence: TGTGCCAGCAGCTCAGGGACAGACCGCAATCAGCCCCAGCATTTT. It specifies CASSSGTDRNQPQHF.

This chain links TRBV7-9 with TRBJ1-4; no definite D call. The germline V gene encodes CDR1 SEHNR and CDR2 FQNEAQ (reference sequence). V was clipped by 1 base and J by 3 bases, with 12 bases between them. The CDR3 has 16 residues. The CDR3 region has the DNA TGTGCCAGCAGCTTAGTTATTGCAGAGGCTAATGAAAAACTGTTTTTT. Its translation: CASSLVIAEANEKLFF.

This clone was seen once. The chain recombines TRBV2 with TRBJ1-1, with no clear D. This CDR3 contains 11 residues. V shed 6 bases and J shed 6 bases, with 8 bases lying between them. CDR1 and CDR2 from the germline V gene are SNHLY and FYNNEI. The CDR3 loop reads CASSAASEAFF. CDR3 coding DNA: TGTGCCAGCAGCGCCGCATCTGAAGCTTTCTTT.

The genes are TRBV19 and TRBJ2-7; tentative D call: TRBD1 (5 bases). The CDR3 runs 14 residues. Trimming stripped 6 bases from V and 0 bases from J, with 12 bases between. Per the germline V gene, CDR1 is LNHDA and CDR2 is SQIVND (reference sequence). The chain's CDR3 is CASSRQGGSYEQYF. In DNA, the CDR3 is TGTGCCAGTAGCAGGCAGGGCGGCTCCTACGAGCAGTACTTC.

The V call is TRBV5-5, the J call TRBJ1-2; no reliable D call. This CDR3 has 13 amino acids. Per the germline V gene, CDR1 is SGHKS and CDR2 is YYEKEE (reference sequence). V lost 0 bases to trimming and J lost 5 bases, with 8 bases between them. The CDR3 here is CASSLARGYGYTF. CDR3 coding DNA: TGTGCCAGCAGCTTGGCCCGAGGGTATGGCTACACCTTC. Drawing the rest from reference TRBV5-5 and TRBJ1-2, the complete variable domain is DAGVTQSPTHLIKTRGQQVTLRCSPISGHKSVSWYQQVLGQGPQFIFQYYEKEERGRGNFPDRFSARQFPNYSSELNVNALLLGDSALYLCASSLARGYGYTFGSGTRLTVV.

The chain joins TRBV4-2 to TRBJ1-2, with unresolved D. V lost 0 bases to trimming and J lost 2 bases, with 10 bases between them. The CDR3 is 15 amino acids. Germline CDR1 reads LGHNA; CDR2 reads YNFKEQ. CDR3 sequence (DNA): TGTGCCAGCAGCCAAGATCGTCGGCAGAACTATGGCTACACCTTC. Protein: CASSQDRRQNYGYTF.

This clone appeared a single time. This chain joins TRBV24-1 and TRBJ2-1, with TRBD1 identical over 7 bases. V trimming: 8 bases; J trimming: 6 bases; junction bases outside the gene matches: 15. CDR3 length: 16 amino acids. Germline CDR1 and CDR2: KGHDR and SFDVKD. DNA of the CDR3: TGTGCCACCAAAAAAAACTCAGGGGGATCCCTCAATGAGCAGTTCTTC. Its protein product is CATKKNSGGSLNEQFF.

This chain connects TRBV4-1 to TRBJ2-7; no clear D gene. Looked up from germline, CDR1 is MGHRA and CDR2 is YSYEKL. This CDR3 comprises 13 residues. The V and J ends lost 2 bases and 2 bases respectively, with 7 bases between them. CDR3 amino acids: CASSQISTYEQYF. The CDR3 DNA reads as TGCGCCAGCAGCCAAATCAGTACCTACGAGCAGTACTTC.

The rearrangement joins TRBV27 to TRBJ1-1; D remains unclear. V was pared by 5 bases and J by 5 bases, with 18 bases between. CDR3 length: 15 amino acids. Germline-derived CDR1 and CDR2 are MNHEY and SMNVEV (reference sequence). CDR3 DNA: TGTGCCAGCAGTACCCTCGGTTCTGCAAATACTGAAGCTTTCTTT. It translates to CASSTLGSANTEAFF.

This clone was observed a single time. The J gene is TRBJ2-7, the V gene TRBV18; TRBD2 aligns across 7 bases. The CDR3 totals 14 residues. Germline-derived CDR1 and CDR2 are KGHSH and LQKENI. Trimming took 4 bases from V and 2 from J; bases not matched to a gene: 5. CDR3 sequence reads: CASSQSSGPYEQYF. The DNA for the CDR3 is TGTGCCAGCTCACAGTCTAGCGGCCCCTACGAGCAGTACTTC.